One sample yielded the 8 T cell receptor beta chains listed below, sequenced in a study of shared clonotypes between healthy human individuals. The naive CD8 fraction comprised CD45RO-negative cells positively selected for CCR7 and excluded terminally differentiated effector memory CD45RA+ cells. The table came from immunoSEQ multiplex PCR; TCRdb's copy has only in-frame clones and leaves some out. The sample holds about 680,000 clones, around 92% seen once. Sequencing was carried out using naive CD8+ T cells sorted from blood. These TCRs come from a man aged 30 to 39 in good health.

The count of this clone is one. The rearrangement links TRBV11-2 to TRBJ2-5; the match to TRBD2 covers 11 bases. The CDR3 extends over 15 amino acids. V was pared by 2 bases and J by 2 bases, with 1 base of the junction left unmatched. Germline CDR1 reads SGHAT; CDR2 reads FQNNGV. CDR3 coding DNA: TGTGCCAGCAGCTTAACTAGCGGGGGTCAAGAGACCCAGTACTTC. It specifies CASSLTSGGQETQYF.

This rearrangement joins TRBV27 to TRBJ1-2; TRBD1 aligns across 8 bases. The germline V gene has CDR1 MNHEY and CDR2 SMNVEV (reference sequence). The CDR3 has 16 residues. V gave up 7 bases and J gave up 6 bases; unmatched junction bases: 16. CDR3 residues: CASTTRESGGGNGYTF. CDR3 bases: TGTGCCAGCACCACAAGGGAGTCAGGGGGCGGCAATGGCTACACCTTC.

The CDR3, as DNA: TGTGCCAGCAGGGGCCCGGCTTTTTACGAGCAGTACTTC. Its translation is CASRGPAFYEQYF. The chain joins TRBV28 to TRBJ2-7; D gene ambiguous. The CDR3 consists of 13 residues. CDR1 MDHEN and CDR2 SYDVKM come from the germline V gene. The germline V and J ends were trimmed by 6 bases and 4 bases, with 13 bases remaining between them. Looking up the rest from reference TRBV28 and TRBJ2-7 gives the full variable domain: DVKVTQSSRYLVKRTGEKVFLECVQDMDHENMFWYRQDPGLGLRLIYFSYDVKMKEKGDIPEGYSVSREKKERFSLILESASTNQTSMYLCASRGPAFYEQYFGPGTRLTVT.

The gene calls are TRBV5-8 and TRBJ2-1; maybe TRBD2 (7 bases). V lost 4 bases and J lost 7, with 18 bases in between. This CDR3 contains 15 residues. CDR1 SGHTS and CDR2 YDEGEE come from the germline V gene. The CDR3, as DNA: TGTGCCAGCAGCGTTGGGGGCGGGGGCAGGAATGAGCAGTTCTTC. Translated: CASSVGGGGRNEQFF.

The rearrangement joins TRBV19 to TRBJ2-1; no definite D call. Germline assignment: CDR1 LNHDA and CDR2 SQIVND (reference sequence). CDR3 length equals 13 residues. Trimming cost V 1 base and J 6 bases, with 7 bases left between them. This CDR3 reads CASSIVLTNEQFF. CDR3 nucleotide sequence: TGTGCCAGTAGTATAGTACTAACCAATGAGCAGTTCTTC.

The chain employs TRBV23-1 and TRBJ2-7; D possibly uses TRBD1 or TRBD2 (5 bases each). TRBV23-1 has ORF status, its function being uncertain. The CDR3 spans 17 residues. Trimming removed 3 bases from V and 0 bases from J, with 18 bases in between. CDR3 amino acids: CASSHSGTSTHSYEQYF. CDR3 DNA: TGCGCCAGCAGTCACTCAGGGACGTCCACCCACTCCTACGAGCAGTACTTC.

This chain links TRBV6-5 with TRBJ2-3; D is perhaps TRBD2 (6 bases). Per the germline V gene, CDR1 is MNHEY and CDR2 is SVGAGI. V shed 0 bases and J shed 3 bases, with 13 bases lying between them. The CDR3 is made up of 16 amino acids. CDR3 protein: CASSYSSGRGTDTQYF. Here the CDR3 DNA reads TGTGCCAGCAGTTACTCTAGTGGCCGGGGGACAGATACGCAGTATTTT.

This chain uses TRBV6-5 with TRBJ2-1, with D unclear. Germline CDR1 reads MNHEY; CDR2 reads SVGAGI. The CDR3 length is 11 residues. The V and J ends lost 2 bases and 5 bases respectively, with 1 base between them. CDR3 sequence: CASSYNNEQFF. CDR3 coding DNA: TGTGCCAGCAGTTACAACAATGAGCAGTTCTTC.